The entry that follows covers one T cell receptor (beta chain) sequence. What it binds is not known. Sequencing used immunoSEQ multiplex PCR; TCRdb keeps in-frame clones, though not all of them. The sample has under 65,000 clones; approximately 88% are singletons. These data belong to a study of lymphopenia after photon versus proton radiotherapy. Study-wide results and limits: In patients who died, overall survival fell as post-nadir TCR diversity dropped more. Oligoclonal CD8+ Temra expansion after nadir drove photon patients' diversity drop. Relative stability marked proton patients; photon patients lost diversity and naive cells.

Losses at the gene ends were 0 bases for V and 7 bases for J; bases not matched to a gene: 2. CDR1 and CDR2 from the germline V gene are SGHVS and FQNEAQ. CDR3 length: 15 residues. Sequencing was performed on peripheral blood, taken from a patient treated with proton-based radiotherapy. The receptor's source is a man between 60 and 75 years old with pancreatic cancer. The chain joins TRBV7-8 to TRBJ1-5; the match to TRBD1 covers 11 bases. CDR3 in amino acids: CASSLADRGPQPQHF. CDR3 nucleotide sequence: TGTGCCAGCAGCTTAGCGGACAGGGGGCCCCAGCCCCAGCATTTT.